This TCR beta chain was identified in a study of T-cell reconstitution after alpha-beta-depleted transplantation in children. Study-level points and caveats: At the one-year point after transplant, T-cell counts and TCRbeta diversity were found to come mostly from T cells that had been newly produced. Reportedly, only several hundred clones from non-depleted graft cells drove alpha-beta T-cell counts at about two months. The high TCRbeta diversity at day 60 in some patients came from surviving recipient T cells and thymic progenitors.

TCRbeta library construction was performed incorporating unique molecular identifiers. Using its own MiXCR run on the PCR reads, TCRdb lists one record per CDR3 protein. The data show 670,000 or so distinct CDR3 sequences, with about an eighth seen just once and 0.79% held by the top ten. A word on this clonotype: Antigen: not known.

CDR1 and CDR2 (germline): SQVTM, ANQGSEA. The CDR3 contains 14 residues. The V end lost 5 bases, the J end lost 0 bases, and 14 bases lay between the germline ends. This sample comprised PBMCs, obtained before TCRalphabeta/CD19-depleted stem cell transplant. The TCR originated in a girl aged 2-9 years with congenital amegakaryocytic thrombocytopenia, due to receive a stem cell transplant. The gene calls are TRBV29-1 and TRBJ2-7; possibly TRBD2 for D (6 bases). The CDR3 DNA reads TGCAGCGTTCTCAGTGGACTACACTCCTACGAGCAGTACTTC. Protein sequence: CSVLSGLHSYEQYF.